The 29 T cell receptor beta chains below come from one sample, sequenced in a study of T cells after somatic rescue of genetic block. Some clones are missing from TCRdb's copy, which holds only in-frame ones; the method was immunoSEQ multiplex PCR. The data hold 68,000 or so clones, with 92% observed a single time. Material: peripheral blood mononuclear cells (PBMCs). The source of these receptors is a man between 35 and 55 years old.

The chain links TRBV27 to TRBJ2-1; D ambiguous. The CDR3 has 12 residues. Per germline, CDR1 MNHEY and CDR2 SMNVEV (reference sequence). Trimming took off 4 bases at V and 9 bases at J, with 10 bases between the two ends. CDR3 sequence (DNA): TGTGCCAGCAGTTCCCCCCGATCTGAGCAGTTCTTC. Translated: CASSSPRSEQFF.

A single count supports this clone. The chain recombines TRBV4-1 with TRBJ2-7; TRBD2 agrees at 7 bases. The J segment lost 4 bases and the V segment lost 3 bases, leaving 9 bases of the junction unmatched. Germline assignment: CDR1 MGHRA and CDR2 YSYEKL. The CDR3 is 15 amino acids. The CDR3 DNA reads as TGCGCCAGCAGCCAGAACAGCGGGATTCGGTACGAGCAGTACTTC. Translation gives CASSQNSGIRYEQYF.

The chain couples TRBV6-5 to TRBJ1-3; D not certain. CDR1 and CDR2 (germline): MNHEY, SVGAGI. V was shortened by 8 bases and J by 4 bases, with 15 bases between the two germline ends. This CDR3 comprises 14 residues. The CDR3 reads CASGSAGSGNTIYF. Written as DNA, the CDR3 is TGTGCCAGCGGGTCGGCAGGCTCAGGAAACACCATATATTTT.

The chain employs TRBV6-1 and TRBJ1-6; D gene unclear. V was pared by 0 bases and J by 9 bases, with 6 bases between. This CDR3 is 13 amino acids long. The germline V gene has CDR1 MNHNS and CDR2 SASEGT. The DNA of the CDR3 is TGTGCCAGCAGTGAAGCGAGGAGTTCACCCCTCCACTTT. Residues: CASSEARSSPLHF.

This clone turned up a few times. The chain employs TRBV7-9 and TRBJ2-7; no reliable D call. Germline loops: CDR1 SEHNR, CDR2 FQNEAQ (reference sequence). The CDR3 sequence is 12 residues long. Deletions cut 3 bases from V and 3 bases from J, with 6 bases between. The CDR3 sequence: CASSFGLYEQYF. The CDR3 bases are TGTGCCAGCAGCTTCGGCCTCTACGAGCAGTACTTC.

This clone was recorded only once. The chain recombines TRBV5-4 with TRBJ2-5; 7 positions agree with TRBD2. From germline, CDR1 is SGHNT and CDR2 YYREEE (reference sequence). The CDR3 covers 14 residues. Trimming at V came to 4 bases and at J to 4 bases, leaving 7 bases not matched to a gene. The CDR3 DNA sequence: TGTGCCAGCAGCAGCTTCGGCGGGGGAGAGACCCAGTACTTC. Amino acid sequence: CASSSFGGGETQYF.

This chain links TRBV19 with TRBJ1-5, with 9 bases lining up with TRBD1. The CDR3 is 16 residues long. J lost 1 base, V lost 5 bases, and 6 bases had no gene match. Per the germline V gene, CDR1 is LNHDA and CDR2 is SQIVND (reference sequence). CDR3 region: CASSAVGQGSNQPQHF. CDR3 DNA: TGTGCCAGTAGTGCCGTCGGACAGGGGAGCAATCAGCCCCAGCATTTT. The full variable domain, its missing parts supplied by reference TRBV19 and TRBJ1-5, is DGGITQSPKYLFRKEGQNVTLSCEQNLNHDAMYWYRQDPGQGLRLIYYSQIVNDFQKGDIAEGYSVSREKKESFPLTVTSAQKNPTAFYLCASSAVGQGSNQPQHFGDGTRLSIL.

The V gene is TRBV7-9, the J gene TRBJ2-5; D perhaps matches TRBD1 (5 bases). V was pared by 5 bases and J by 5 bases, with 15 bases between. Germline CDR1 SEHNR, CDR2 FQNEAQ (reference sequence). This CDR3 region has 14 residues. CDR3 sequence (DNA): TGTGCCAGCAGCCCGACAGTAACTTACGAGACCCAGTACTTC. This encodes CASSPTVTYETQYF.

The chain carries TRBV18 and TRBJ2-5, with unresolved D. The CDR3 length is 15 residues. Germline-derived CDR1 and CDR2 are KGHSH and LQKENI. Trimming cost V 3 bases and J 4 bases, with 15 bases left between them. The CDR3 spells CASSPPLARGETQYF. CDR3 coding DNA: TGTGCCAGCTCACCTCCCCTGGCCAGAGGAGAGACCCAGTACTTC.

The chain links TRBV21-1 to TRBJ1-1; the DNA was not compared with TRBD1, the D call given in the table. TRBV21-1 is shown as a pseudogene. The CDR3 runs to 16 residues. CDR3 sequence: CASSGLTGAVNTEAFF. Here the CDR3 DNA reads TGTGCCAGCAGCGGCTTAACAGGGGCGGTGAACACTGAAGCTTTCTTT.

The chain is built from TRBV19 and TRBJ1-6; D call uncertain. This CDR3 spans 15 amino acids. Per germline, CDR1 LNHDA and CDR2 SQIVND (reference sequence). Between the trimmed V and J ends, which lost 5 bases and 7 bases, there was a span of 15 bases. CDR3 bases: TGTGCCAGTAGTCCCTGGGTAGGGAAAAATTCACCCCTCCACTTT. It encodes CASSPWVGKNSPLHF.

This clone has just one count. V gene TRBV30 combines with J gene TRBJ1-1; 7 bases are a match to TRBD1. This CDR3 comprises 13 residues. Trimming at V came to 5 bases and at J to 4 bases, leaving 7 bases not matched to a gene. Germline V gene data show CDR1 as GTSNPN and CDR2 as SVGIG (reference sequence). The CDR3 spells CAWVEGGPTEAFF. The CDR3 DNA reads as TGTGCCTGGGTCGAAGGGGGCCCCACTGAAGCTTTCTTT.

The chain uses TRBV13 and TRBJ1-6; 7 bases are shared with TRBD1. Unmatched junction bases numbered 6, after V lost 4 bases and J lost 6 bases. The CDR3 is made up of 15 amino acids. CDR1 and CDR2 (germline): PRHDT, FYEKMQ (reference sequence). The CDR3 DNA reads as TGTGCCAGCAGCTCCCGTGGGACAGCTAATTCACCCCTCCACTTT. Translation: CASSSRGTANSPLHF.

This rearrangement joins TRBV18 to TRBJ2-5; 10 nucleotides align to TRBD2. This CDR3 contains 18 residues. Per germline, CDR1 KGHSH and CDR2 LQKENI. The trim removed 5 bases at V and 0 bases at J, leaving 12 bases unmatched. Written as DNA, the CDR3 is TGTGCCAGCTCAATTTTAGCGGGAGGAGGAGGAGACCAAGAGACCCAGTACTTC. This translates into CASSILAGGGGDQETQYF. The full variable domain, in which reference TRBV18 and TRBJ2-5 provide the parts outside the CDR3, is NAGVMQNPRHLVRRRGQEARLRCSPMKGHSHVYWYRQLPEEGLKFMVYLQKENIIDESGMPKERFSAEFPKEGPSILRIQQVVRGDSAAYFCASSILAGGGGDQETQYFGPGTRLLVL.

This clone was picked up one time. V gene TRBV27 combines with J gene TRBJ2-1, with TRBD2 as a possible D gene (5 bases). Trimming shortened V by 2 bases and J by 12 bases, and 14 bases separated the two germline ends. CDR1 is MNHEY, CDR2 SMNVEV, per germline (reference sequence). The CDR3 is 13 residues long. The CDR3 sequence is CASSLGPRTGQFF. The CDR3 nucleotides read TGTGCCAGCAGTTTAGGTCCTAGGACTGGGCAGTTCTTC.

The chain employs TRBV5-1 and TRBJ2-1, with D possibly TRBD2 on 5 matching bases. This CDR3 is 17 amino acids long. V shed 0 bases and J shed 2 bases, with 15 bases lying between them. Germline CDR1 is SGHRS and CDR2 is YFSETQ. The CDR3 coding sequence is TGCGCCAGCAGCTTGGCGGGATACGTCCTCCCCTACAATGAGCAGTTCTTC. It codes for CASSLAGYVLPYNEQFF.

V usage is TRBV6-4 and J usage is TRBJ2-7; 7 nucleotides match TRBD2. CDR1 and CDR2 (germline): MRHNA, SNTAGT. This CDR3 spans 13 amino acids. J was trimmed by 3 bases and V by 2 bases; bases with no gene match: 1. The CDR3 region is CASSDREGYEQYF. The CDR3 DNA reads TGTGCCAGCAGTGACAGGGAGGGCTACGAGCAGTACTTC.

This clone appeared once. The chain carries TRBV18 and TRBJ2-5; D not certain. Deletions cut 3 bases from V and 0 bases from J, with 2 bases between. Germline V CDR1 and CDR2: KGHSH, LQKENI. The CDR3 totals 12 residues. The CDR3 region has the DNA TGTGCCAGCTCACCCAACCAAGAGACCCAGTACTTC. Residues: CASSPNQETQYF.

This clone occurred once. The rearrangement joins TRBV7-9 to TRBJ2-7; 9 bases fit TRBD1. The CDR3 extends over 15 amino acids. CDR1 is SEHNR and CDR2 is FQNEAQ in the germline V gene (reference sequence). After removal of 5 bases from V and 5 bases from J, the junction contained 10 bases not matched to a gene. CDR3 nucleotide sequence: TGTGCCAGCAGCAGCCGGGACAGGGAGGGCAACGAGCAGTACTTC. It specifies CASSSRDREGNEQYF.

The genes are TRBV13 and TRBJ2-1; D may correspond to TRBD1 or TRBD2 (5 bases each). With 9 bases removed from V and 5 bases from J, the gap between germline ends came to 17 bases. CDR3 size: 14 residues. Per germline, CDR1 PRHDT and CDR2 FYEKMQ (reference sequence). CDR3 sequence: CASLTSPGHNEQFF. The CDR3 nucleotides are TGTGCCAGTCTGACATCCCCGGGGCACAATGAGCAGTTCTTC. Based on the CDR3 plus reference TRBV13 and TRBJ2-1, the full variable domain is AAGVIQSPRHLIKEKRETATLKCYPIPRHDTVYWYQQGPGQDPQFLISFYEKMQSDKGSIPDRFSAQQFSDYHSELNMSSLELGDSALYFCASLTSPGHNEQFFGPGTRLTVL.

The chain has TRBV18 and TRBJ2-1; 8 positions match TRBD2. The CDR3 consists of 15 residues. Germline-derived CDR1 and CDR2 are KGHSH and LQKENI. Trimming at V came to 3 bases and at J to 6 bases, leaving 7 bases not matched to a gene. The CDR3: CASSPGAGASNEQFF. The DNA of the CDR3 is TGTGCCAGCTCACCTGGAGCGGGAGCAAGCAATGAGCAGTTCTTC.

The V call is TRBV7-9, the J call TRBJ2-3; D gene uncertain. CDR1 SEHNR and CDR2 FQNEAQ come from the germline V gene (reference sequence). This CDR3 region has 12 residues. V was shortened by 2 bases and J by 2 bases, with 2 bases between the two germline ends. CDR3 protein: CASSLLTDTQYF. The CDR3 region has the DNA TGTGCCAGCAGCTTACTCACAGATACGCAGTATTTT.

The chain is built from TRBV7-9 and TRBJ2-1; D remains unclear. CDR3 length equals 13 residues. V lost 3 bases and J lost 11, with 14 bases in between. Looked up from germline, CDR1 is SEHNR and CDR2 is FQNEAQ (reference sequence). CDR3 amino acids: CASSFFLSAKQFF. The CDR3 nucleotides are TGTGCCAGCAGCTTTTTCCTCAGCGCTAAGCAGTTCTTC.

V gene TRBV6-6 combines with J gene TRBJ2-5; 8 bases line up with TRBD1. CDR3 size: 15 residues. V shed 2 bases, J shed 4 bases, and the junction held 6 bases outside the gene matches. In germline, CDR1 is MNHNY, CDR2 SVGAGI (reference sequence). The CDR3, as DNA: TGTGCCAGCAGTTACGGGCGGACAGGGCCAGAGACCCAGTACTTC. Translating gives CASSYGRTGPETQYF.

The rearrangement uses TRBV27 and TRBJ2-1, with D tentatively TRBD1 (6 bases). Trimming removed 7 bases at V and 6 bases at J, with 13 bases between. The CDR3 is 13 residues long. Germline V gene data show CDR1 as MNHEY and CDR2 as SMNVEV (reference sequence). CDR3 sequence reads: CASIDRPRNEQFF. Written as DNA, the CDR3 is TGTGCCAGCATAGACAGGCCACGCAATGAGCAGTTCTTC.

This clone appeared once. Other DNA variants within this sample encode the same CDR3. This sequence joins TRBV28 and TRBJ2-7, with 7 bases lining up with TRBD1. Germline trimming cut 3 bases from V and 5 bases from J; bases unmatched to any gene: 1. In germline, CDR1 is MDHEN, CDR2 SYDVKM. This CDR3 is built from 12 residues. The CDR3 here is CASSFTGDEQYF. DNA of the CDR3: TGTGCCAGCAGTTTCACAGGGGACGAGCAGTACTTC. The whole variable domain, filled in from reference TRBV28 and TRBJ2-7, reads DVKVTQSSRYLVKRTGEKVFLECVQDMDHENMFWYRQDPGLGLRLIYFSYDVKMKEKGDIPEGYSVSREKKERFSLILESASTNQTSMYLCASSFTGDEQYFGPGTRLTVT.

In the case of this clone: The junction shows a germline mismatch at one end, possibly a read error. The J gene is TRBJ1-5, the V gene TRBV5-8, with 9 positions matching TRBD1. The CDR3 is 16 amino acids. Germline CDR1 reads SGHTS; CDR2 reads YDEGEE. The CDR3 DNA reads TGTGCCGGCAGCTTAACCGGGACAGGGTTGTATCAGCCCCAGCATTTT. Amino acid sequence: CAGSLTGTGLYQPQHF.

The CDR3 is CASSQGTSGSIHEQFF. The CDR3 bases are TGCGCCAGCAGCCAAGGGACTAGCGGGAGTATCCATGAGCAGTTCTTC. V is TRBV4-3 and J is TRBJ2-1; 13 bases map to TRBD2. The V gene end was trimmed by 1 base and the J gene end by 8 bases; junction bases not matched to a gene: 5. The CDR3 contains 16 residues. Germline V gene data show CDR1 as LGHNA and CDR2 as YSLEER.

The J gene is TRBJ1-2, the V gene TRBV28; D may be TRBD1 (5 bases). CDR1 and CDR2 from the germline V gene are MDHEN and SYDVKM. Deletions cut 8 bases from V and 2 bases from J, with 12 bases between. This CDR3 has 13 amino acids. DNA for the CDR3: TGTGCCAGCTTCGGGGACCCCAACTATGGCTACACCTTC. Amino acid sequence: CASFGDPNYGYTF.